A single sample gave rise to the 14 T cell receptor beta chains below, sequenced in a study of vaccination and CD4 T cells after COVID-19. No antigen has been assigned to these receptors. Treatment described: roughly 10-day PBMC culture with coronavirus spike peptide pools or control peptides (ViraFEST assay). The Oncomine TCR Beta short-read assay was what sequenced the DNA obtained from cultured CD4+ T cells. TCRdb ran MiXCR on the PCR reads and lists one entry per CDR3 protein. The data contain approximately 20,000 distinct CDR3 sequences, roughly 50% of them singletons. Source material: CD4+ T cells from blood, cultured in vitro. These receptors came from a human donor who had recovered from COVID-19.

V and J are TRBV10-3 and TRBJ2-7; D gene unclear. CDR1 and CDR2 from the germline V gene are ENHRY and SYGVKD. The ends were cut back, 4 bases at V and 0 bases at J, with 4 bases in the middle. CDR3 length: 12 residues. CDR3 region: CAISASSYEQYF. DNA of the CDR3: TGTGCCATCAGTGCTAGCTCCTACGAGCAGTACTTC.

CDR3 sequence (DNA): TGTGCCATCAGTGAGACCTTTGGGGGGGAGACCCAGTACTTC. Translated: CAISETFGGETQYF. This chain joins TRBV10-3 and TRBJ2-5; D perhaps matches TRBD2 (6 bases). The germline V gene encodes CDR1 ENHRY and CDR2 SYGVKD. V was shortened by 2 bases and J by 5 bases, with 12 bases between the two germline ends. CDR3 size: 14 residues.

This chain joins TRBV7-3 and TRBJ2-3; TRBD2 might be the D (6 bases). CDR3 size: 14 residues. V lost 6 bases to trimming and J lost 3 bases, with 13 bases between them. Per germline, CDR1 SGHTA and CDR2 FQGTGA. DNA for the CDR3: TGTGCCAGCAGTCCCGGGACTCATACAGATACGCAGTATTTT. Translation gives CASSPGTHTDTQYF.

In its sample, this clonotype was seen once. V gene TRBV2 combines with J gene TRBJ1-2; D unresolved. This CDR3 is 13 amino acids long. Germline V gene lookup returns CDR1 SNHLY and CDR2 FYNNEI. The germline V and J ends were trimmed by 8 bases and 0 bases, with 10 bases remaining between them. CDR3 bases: TGTGCCAGCGTACGGAACGCTAACTATGGCTACACCTTC. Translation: CASVRNANYGYTF.

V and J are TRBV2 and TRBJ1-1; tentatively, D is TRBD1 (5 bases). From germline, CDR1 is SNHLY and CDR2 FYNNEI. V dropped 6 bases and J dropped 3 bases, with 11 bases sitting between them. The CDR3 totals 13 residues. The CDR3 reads CASRTDGYTEAFF. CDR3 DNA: TGTGCCAGCAGGACAGACGGATACACTGAAGCTTTCTTT.

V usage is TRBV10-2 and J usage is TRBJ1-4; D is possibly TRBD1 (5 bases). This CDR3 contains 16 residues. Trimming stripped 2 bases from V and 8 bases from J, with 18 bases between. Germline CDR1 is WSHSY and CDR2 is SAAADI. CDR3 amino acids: CASSETVGAYAEKLFF. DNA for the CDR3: TGCGCCAGCAGTGAGACGGTAGGGGCCTATGCGGAAAAACTGTTTTTT.

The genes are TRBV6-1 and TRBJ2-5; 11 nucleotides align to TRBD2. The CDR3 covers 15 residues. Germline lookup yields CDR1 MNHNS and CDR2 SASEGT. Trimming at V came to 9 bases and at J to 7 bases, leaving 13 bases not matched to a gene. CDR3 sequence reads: CASKRGLAGGATQYF. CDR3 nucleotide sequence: TGTGCCAGTAAACGAGGGCTAGCGGGAGGCGCGACCCAGTACTTC.

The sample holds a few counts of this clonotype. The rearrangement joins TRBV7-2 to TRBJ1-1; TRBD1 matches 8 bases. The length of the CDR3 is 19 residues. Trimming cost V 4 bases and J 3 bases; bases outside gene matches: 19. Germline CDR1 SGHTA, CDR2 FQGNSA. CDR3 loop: CASSSPRGRGRVRYTEAFF. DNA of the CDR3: TGTGCCAGCAGCTCGCCCCGGGGCAGGGGGCGAGTCCGATACACTGAAGCTTTCTTT.

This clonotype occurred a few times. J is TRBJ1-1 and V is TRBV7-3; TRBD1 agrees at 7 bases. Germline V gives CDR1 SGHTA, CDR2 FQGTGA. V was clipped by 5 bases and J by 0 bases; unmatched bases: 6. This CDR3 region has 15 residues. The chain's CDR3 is CASSKGASMNTEAFF. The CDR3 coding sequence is TGTGCCAGCAGCAAGGGGGCCAGCATGAACACTGAAGCTTTCTTT.

The CDR3 sequence is CASRSPGQLTEAFF. The CDR3 DNA reads TGTGCCAGCAGGTCGCCGGGACAGCTCACTGAAGCTTTCTTT. The V and J genes are TRBV5-8 and TRBJ1-1, with 7 bases aligning to TRBD1. V lost 5 bases to trimming and J lost 4 bases; unmatched junction nucleotides: 8. The V gene's germline CDR1 is SGHTS and CDR2 YDEGEE. This CDR3 region has 14 residues.

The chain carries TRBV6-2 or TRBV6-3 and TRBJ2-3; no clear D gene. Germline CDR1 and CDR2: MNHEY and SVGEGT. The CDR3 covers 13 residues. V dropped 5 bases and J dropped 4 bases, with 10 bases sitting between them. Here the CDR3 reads CASSAGVPDTQYF. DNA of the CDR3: TGTGCCAGCAGTGCAGGCGTACCAGATACGCAGTATTTT.

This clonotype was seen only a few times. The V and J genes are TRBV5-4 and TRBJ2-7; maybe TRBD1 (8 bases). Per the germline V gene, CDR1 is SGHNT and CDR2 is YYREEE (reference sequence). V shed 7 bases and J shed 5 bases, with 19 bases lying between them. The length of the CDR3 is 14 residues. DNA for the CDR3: TGTGCCAGCCACGCCGGACAGGGACTACACGAGCAGTACTTC. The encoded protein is CASHAGQGLHEQYF.

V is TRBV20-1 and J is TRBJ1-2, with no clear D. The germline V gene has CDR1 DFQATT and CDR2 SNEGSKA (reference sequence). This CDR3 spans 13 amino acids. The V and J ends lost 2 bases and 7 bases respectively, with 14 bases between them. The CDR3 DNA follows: TGCAGTGCTAGAAATACAAGGAGGGCTGGCTACACCTTC. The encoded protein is CSARNTRRAGYTF.

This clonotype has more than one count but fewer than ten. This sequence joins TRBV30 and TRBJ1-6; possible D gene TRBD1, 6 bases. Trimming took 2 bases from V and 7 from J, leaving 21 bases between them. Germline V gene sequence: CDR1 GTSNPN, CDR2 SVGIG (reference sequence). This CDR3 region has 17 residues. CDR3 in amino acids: CAWSYELQGIWNSPLHF. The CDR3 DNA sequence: TGTGCCTGGAGTTACGAATTACAGGGTATTTGGAATTCACCCCTCCACTTT.